These 21 T cell receptor beta chains originate from one sample sequenced in a study of graft-versus-host responses after intestinal transplantation (dated by TCRdb to the early 2020s). The library came from the immunoSEQ multiplex PCR assay. This immuneACCESS table, as held by TCRdb, lists in-frame sequences with V and J called but not all clones. Of the missing ones, under half trace to an unresolved V gene in checked studies; the others have no known cause. The sample table shows some 13,000 clones, and roughly 86% are seen once. The top ten clones comprise 23% of the sample. This specimen was PBMCs, taken after intestinal transplantation. The receptor source for this set is a human patient who received an intestinal transplant, so some T cells may come from the graft donor.

V usage is TRBV10-3 and J usage is TRBJ1-1, with a tentative D call TRBD1 (6 bases). Trimming left V 6 bases short and J 2 bases short, with 13 bases between. CDR1 ENHRY and CDR2 SYGVKD come from the germline V gene. The CDR3 length is 14 residues. CDR3 protein: CAISPGHLNTEAFF. The CDR3, as DNA: TGTGCCATCAGCCCGGGACACCTTAACACTGAAGCTTTCTTT.

This clone was seen a few times. The chain is built from TRBV18 and TRBJ2-7, with D perhaps matching TRBD1 (7 bases). The germline V gene encodes CDR1 KGHSH and CDR2 LQKENI. This CDR3 has 13 residues. Between the trimmed V and J ends, which lost 3 bases and 5 bases, there was a span of 11 bases. CDR3 amino acids: CASSPDREDEQYF. The CDR3 coding sequence is TGTGCCAGCTCACCCGACAGGGAGGACGAGCAGTACTTC.

V gene TRBV9 combines with J gene TRBJ2-7; D is unresolved. Trimming removed 0 bases at V and 7 bases at J, with 14 bases between. The CDR3 is 14 amino acids. CDR1 SGDLS and CDR2 YYNGEE come from the germline V gene. This chain's CDR3 is CASSVGLVNQEQYF. The CDR3 DNA reads as TGTGCCAGCAGCGTAGGGCTAGTAAATCAGGAGCAGTACTTC.

The V gene is TRBV7-3, the J gene TRBJ2-2; possibly TRBD2 for D (6 bases). This CDR3 is built from 14 residues. Germline CDR1 is SGHTA and CDR2 is FQGTGA. Trimming stripped 5 bases from V and 9 bases from J, with 16 bases between. CDR3 DNA sequence: TGTGCCAGCAGCCACGGGACTTTAACCCGGGAGCTGTTTTTT. Its translation is CASSHGTLTRELFF.

The chain combines TRBV28 with TRBJ1-4; 11 positions agree with TRBD1. CDR3 size: 15 residues. Per the germline V gene, CDR1 is MDHEN and CDR2 is SYDVKM. The V segment lost 4 bases and the J segment 8 bases; nucleotides outside the gene matches: 6. The DNA of the CDR3 is TGTGCCAGCAGTTACGGGGGACAGGGGGAGGAAAAACTGTTTTTT. Translated: CASSYGGQGEEKLFF. The complete variable domain, with remaining parts taken from reference TRBV28 and TRBJ1-4, reads DVKVTQSSRYLVKRTGEKVFLECVQDMDHENMFWYRQDPGLGLRLIYFSYDVKMKEKGDIPEGYSVSREKKERFSLILESASTNQTSMYLCASSYGGQGEEKLFFGSGTQLSVL.

The CDR3 is CAWSWRRSSPLHF. The CDR3 coding sequence is TGTGCCTGGAGCTGGAGGCGATCTTCACCCCTCCACTTT. The rearrangement links TRBV30 to TRBJ1-6; no firm D call. V lost 3 bases and J 9 bases, leaving 12 bases between the germline ends. The germline V gene encodes CDR1 GTSNPN and CDR2 SVGIG (reference sequence). The CDR3 loop spans 13 amino acids.

The rearrangement uses TRBV13 and TRBJ2-2, with TRBD2 matching over 7 bases. Germline-derived CDR1 and CDR2 are PRHDT and FYEKMQ (reference sequence). V was pared by 2 bases and J by 0 bases, with 9 bases of the junction left unmatched. This CDR3 comprises 18 residues. The CDR3 region is CASSLLGEGTANTGELFF. CDR3 nucleotides: TGTGCCAGCAGCTTATTGGGGGAGGGGACGGCGAACACCGGGGAGCTGTTTTTT.

Note on this clone: The junction and the germline gene differ at one end; a read error may be behind it. The chain couples TRBV7-7 to TRBJ2-5, with TRBD2 identical over 7 bases. Per germline, CDR1 SSHAT and CDR2 FNYEAQ (reference sequence). The CDR3 is made up of 14 amino acids. Here the CDR3 reads CASSSGGISETQYF. The CDR3 DNA sequence: TGTGCTAGCAGCTCCGGGGGGATCAGTGAGACCCAGTACTTC.

The rearrangement links TRBV29-1 to TRBJ2-7, with D possibly called TRBD1 or TRBD2 (5 bases each). The CDR3 has 13 residues. V lost 3 bases to trimming and J lost 2 bases, with 11 bases between them. Germline values: CDR1 SQVTM, CDR2 ANQGSEA. The CDR3 DNA reads as TGCAGCGTTGAGCTAGGGACGCCCTACGAGCAGTACTTC. Translating it yields CSVELGTPYEQYF.

This chain connects TRBV7-2 to TRBJ2-7; no definite D call. Germline V lookup: CDR1 SGHTA, CDR2 FQGNSA. The CDR3 sequence is 12 residues long. Trimming stripped 3 bases from V and 5 bases from J, with 8 bases between. The CDR3 loop is CASSLLMDEQYF. The CDR3 DNA is TGTGCCAGCAGCTTGCTGATGGACGAGCAGTACTTC.

This chain connects TRBV29-1 to TRBJ2-3, with TRBD1 as a possible D gene (6 bases). V lost 4 bases, J lost 2 bases, and 13 bases lay in between. Per germline, CDR1 SQVTM and CDR2 ANQGSEA. The CDR3 contains 14 residues. CDR3 amino acids: CSVGGQVLTDTQYF. CDR3 bases: TGCAGCGTTGGGGGGCAGGTACTCACAGATACGCAGTATTTT.

This clone was seen more than once but under ten times. The gene calls are TRBV29-1 and TRBJ1-2, with D unresolved. V was trimmed by 0 bases and J by 1 base, leaving 9 bases between them. The CDR3 has 14 residues. Germline CDR1 is SQVTM and CDR2 is ANQGSEA. In nucleotides, the CDR3 is TGCAGCGTTGAAGATCGGCGGGTTAACTATGGCTACACCTTC. This sequence encodes CSVEDRRVNYGYTF.

The chain has TRBV11-2 and TRBJ2-1, with D maybe TRBD2 (6 bases). Germline values: CDR1 SGHAT, CDR2 FQNNGV. The CDR3 runs to 16 residues. The V and J ends lost 0 bases and 8 bases respectively, with 17 bases between them. Here the CDR3 DNA reads TGTGCCAGCAGCTTAGAGTGGGCGGGCGGGGTGGATGAGCAGTTCTTC. Translating gives CASSLEWAGGVDEQFF.

V and J are TRBV5-4 and TRBJ2-5; D is unclear. Germline-derived CDR1 and CDR2 are SGHNT and YYREEE (reference sequence). V lost 4 bases and J lost 1, with 8 bases in between. This CDR3 is built from 13 residues. The CDR3 sequence: CASSDWTQETQYF. The CDR3 DNA reads as TGTGCCAGCAGCGATTGGACCCAAGAGACCCAGTACTTC.

The chain has TRBV7-9 and TRBJ1-5, with 7 positions matching TRBD1. CDR1 SEHNR and CDR2 FQNEAQ come from the germline V gene (reference sequence). The CDR3 has 15 residues. The V gene end was trimmed by 5 bases and the J gene end by 6 bases; junction bases not matched to a gene: 10. The DNA of the CDR3 is TGTGCCAGCAGCCACCAGGGGGTTCGGGGTCAGCCCCAGCATTTT. This sequence encodes CASSHQGVRGQPQHF.

The rearrangement joins TRBV29-1 to TRBJ2-7, with a weak D call TRBD2 (6 bases). CDR3 size: 14 residues. In germline, CDR1 is SQVTM, CDR2 ANQGSEA. Trimming cost V 6 bases and J 0 bases, with 15 bases left between them. CDR3 nucleotides: TGCAGCGTCACGGGACTCCAGAGCTCCTACGAGCAGTACTTC. Translated, it gives CSVTGLQSSYEQYF.

This clone was detected a few times. This chain uses TRBV10-2 with TRBJ1-2, with a tentative D call TRBD1 (5 bases). The V and J ends lost 1 base and 4 bases respectively, with 10 bases between them. This CDR3 spans 14 amino acids. Germline V gives CDR1 WSHSY, CDR2 SAAADI. Here the CDR3 DNA reads TGCGCCAGCAGTGAGTTAGGGGAGAGCTATGGCTACACCTTC. Its protein is CASSELGESYGYTF.

The V gene is TRBV19, the J gene TRBJ2-1; maybe TRBD2 (5 bases). V was cut by 7 bases and J by 7 bases, with 17 bases left in between. The CDR3 extends over 14 amino acids. Germline CDR1 is LNHDA and CDR2 is SQIVND (reference sequence). The DNA of the CDR3 is TGTGCCAGTAAAGGGAGAACACACACGAATGAGCAGTTCTTC. This translates into CASKGRTHTNEQFF. Together with reference TRBV19 and TRBJ2-1, the CDR3 gives the full variable domain: DGGITQSPKYLFRKEGQNVTLSCEQNLNHDAMYWYRQDPGQGLRLIYYSQIVNDFQKGDIAEGYSVSREKKESFPLTVTSAQKNPTAFYLCASKGRTHTNEQFFGPGTRLTVL.

This clone was detected once. CDR3 protein: CASRLAGGRQETQYF. The CDR3 bases are TGCGCCAGCAGATTAGCGGGAGGTAGGCAAGAGACCCAGTACTTC. The chain employs TRBV5-1 and TRBJ2-5; 10 bases agree with TRBD2. The CDR3 length is 15 residues. The germline gives CDR1 SGHRS, CDR2 YFSETQ. With V trimmed by 5 bases and J by 2 bases, 6 bases remained unmatched.

The CDR3 DNA is TGTGCCACCAGCACCCGAACGACCTACAATGAGCAGTTCTTC. Protein: CATSTRTTYNEQFF. The V gene is TRBV15, the J gene TRBJ2-1; the D is unclear. The CDR3 consists of 14 residues. Trimming stripped 4 bases from V and 2 bases from J, with 9 bases between. Per germline, CDR1 LNHNV and CDR2 YYDKDF (reference sequence).

The gene calls are TRBV7-6 and TRBJ2-1; unclear D gene. V lost 1 base to trimming and J lost 7 bases, with 5 bases between them. The germline CDR1 and CDR2 sequences are SGHVS and FNYEAQ. The CDR3 runs to 12 residues. DNA of the CDR3: TGTGCCAGCAGCTTAGTCCTGAATGAGCAGTTCTTC. Translation gives CASSLVLNEQFF.